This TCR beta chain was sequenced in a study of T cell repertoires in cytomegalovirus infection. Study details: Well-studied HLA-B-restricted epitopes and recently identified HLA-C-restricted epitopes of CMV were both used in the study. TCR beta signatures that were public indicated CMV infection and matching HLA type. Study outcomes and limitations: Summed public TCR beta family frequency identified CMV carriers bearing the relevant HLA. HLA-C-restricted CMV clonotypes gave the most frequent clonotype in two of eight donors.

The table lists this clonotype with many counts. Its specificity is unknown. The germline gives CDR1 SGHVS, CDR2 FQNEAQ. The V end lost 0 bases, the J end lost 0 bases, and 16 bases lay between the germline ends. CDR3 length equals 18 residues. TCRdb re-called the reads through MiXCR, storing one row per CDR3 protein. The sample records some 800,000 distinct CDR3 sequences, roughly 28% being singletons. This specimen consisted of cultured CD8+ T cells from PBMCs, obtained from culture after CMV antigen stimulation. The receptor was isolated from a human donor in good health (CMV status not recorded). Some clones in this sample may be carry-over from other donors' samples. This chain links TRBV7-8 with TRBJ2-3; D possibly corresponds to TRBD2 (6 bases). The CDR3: CASSLARSAGRSTDTQYF. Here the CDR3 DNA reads TGTGCCAGCAGCTTAGCGCGTTCGGCGGGACGGAGCACAGATACGCAGTATTTT.